Below, 3 T cell receptor beta chains from the same sample are listed, as sequenced in a study of T cell responses to AZD1222 COVID-19 vaccine. Data came from immunoSEQ multiplex PCR; TCRdb stores just in-frame clones and leaves some out. This repertoire shows fewer than 150,000 clones, about 90% found once; its top ten account for roughly 9.8%. The source material was peripheral blood, sampled on day 0 of AZD1222 vaccination. The receptor set was obtained from an adult in good health.

The chain is built from TRBV12-3 or TRBV12-4 and TRBJ1-2; the D is unclear. V lost 6 bases and J 2 bases, leaving 10 bases between the germline ends. This CDR3 comprises 13 residues. The CDR3 DNA sequence: TGTGCCAGCAGCCCACAGCTAAACTATGGCTACACCTTC. Translated: CASSPQLNYGYTF.

The rearrangement joins TRBV2 to TRBJ2-5; weak D call: TRBD2 (5 bases). Trimming stripped 1 base from V and 7 bases from J, with 10 bases between. The CDR3 loop spans 13 amino acids. The germline V gene encodes CDR1 SNHLY and CDR2 FYNNEI. CDR3: CASSEEAGGTQYF. The CDR3, as DNA: TGTGCCAGCAGTGAAGAGGCTGGAGGGACCCAGTACTTC.

The chain combines TRBV24-1 with TRBJ1-2; possible D gene TRBD1, 5 bases. The V end was cut by 3 bases, the J end by 3 bases, with 10 bases between. CDR3 size: 14 residues. CDR1 and CDR2 (germline): KGHDR, SFDVKD. CDR3 residues: CATSDTGSYYGYTF. The CDR3 DNA reads TGTGCCACCAGTGATACAGGTTCCTACTATGGCTACACCTTC.